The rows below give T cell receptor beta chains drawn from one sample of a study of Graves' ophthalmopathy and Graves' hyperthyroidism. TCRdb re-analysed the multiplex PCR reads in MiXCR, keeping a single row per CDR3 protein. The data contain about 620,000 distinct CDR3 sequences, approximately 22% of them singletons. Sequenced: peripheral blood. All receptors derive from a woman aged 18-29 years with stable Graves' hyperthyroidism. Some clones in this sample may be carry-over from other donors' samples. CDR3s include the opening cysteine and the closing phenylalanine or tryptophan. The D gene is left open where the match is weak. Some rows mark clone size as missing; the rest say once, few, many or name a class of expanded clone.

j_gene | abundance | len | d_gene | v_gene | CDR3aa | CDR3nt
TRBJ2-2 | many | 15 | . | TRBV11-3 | CASSPQQGNTGELFF | TGTGCCAGCAGCCCTCAACAGGGGAACACCGGGGAGCTGTTTTTT
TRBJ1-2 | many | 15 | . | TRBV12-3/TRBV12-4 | CASSLTGRGFGGYTF | TGTGCCAGCAGTTTAACAGGGCGGGGGTTCGGGGGCTACACCTTC
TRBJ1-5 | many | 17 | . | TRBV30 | CAWSPPRHGTSNQPQHF | TGTGCCTGGAGTCCCCCGAGACACGGGACGAGCAATCAGCCCCAGCATTTT
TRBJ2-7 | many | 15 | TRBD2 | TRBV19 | CASSSSSGGSYEQYF | TGTGCCAGTAGCAGTTCTAGCGGGGGATCCTACGAGCAGTACTTC
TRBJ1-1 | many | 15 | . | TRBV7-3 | CASSLGGAGNTEAFF | TGTGCCAGCAGCTTAGGGGGGGCCGGGAACACTGAAGCTTTCTTT
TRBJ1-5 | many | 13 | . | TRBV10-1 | CASSEGLNQPQHF | TGCGCCAGCAGTGAGGGGCTAAATCAGCCCCAGCATTTT
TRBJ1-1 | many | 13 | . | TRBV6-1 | CASRDPLNTEAFF | TGTGCCAGCAGGGACCCCCTGAACACTGAAGCTTTCTTT
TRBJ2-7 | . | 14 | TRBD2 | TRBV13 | CASSFLAATYEQYF | TGTGCCAGCAGCTTCCTAGCGGCTACCTACGAGCAGTACTTC
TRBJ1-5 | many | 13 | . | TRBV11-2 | CASSLGQLQPQHF | TGTGCCAGCAGCTTAGGGCAGCTTCAGCCCCAGCATTTT
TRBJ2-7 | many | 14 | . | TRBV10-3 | CAISPGLGTYEQYF | TGTGCCATCAGTCCTGGACTCGGTACCTACGAGCAGTACTTC
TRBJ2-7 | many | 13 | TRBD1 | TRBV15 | CATSNRGLYEQYF | TGTGCCACCAGCAACAGGGGCTTATACGAGCAGTACTTC
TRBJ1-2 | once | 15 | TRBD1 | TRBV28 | CASRLGDRGSQGYTF | TGTGCCAGCAGGTTGGGGGACAGGGGATCGCAAGGCTACACCTTC
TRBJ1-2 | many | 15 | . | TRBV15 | CATSRDGGDPPDYTF | TGTGCCACCAGCAGAGATGGGGGGGACCCACCAGACTACACCTTC
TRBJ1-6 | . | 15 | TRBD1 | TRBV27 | CASSFRDSYNSPLHF | TGTGCCAGCAGTTTTCGGGACAGCTATAATTCACCCCTCCACTTT
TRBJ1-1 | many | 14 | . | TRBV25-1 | CASSVADRNTEAFF | TGTGCCAGCAGTGTCGCCGACAGGAACACTGAAGCTTTCTTT
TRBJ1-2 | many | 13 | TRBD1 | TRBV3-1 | CASSQYRGHGYTF | TGTGCCAGCAGCCAGTACAGGGGGCATGGCTACACCTTC
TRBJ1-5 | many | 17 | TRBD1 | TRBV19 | CASRDRVGLYSNQPQHF | TGTGCCAGTAGGGACAGGGTTGGGCTCTATAGCAATCAGCCCCAGCATTTT
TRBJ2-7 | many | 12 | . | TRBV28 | CARQDKSYEQYF | TGTGCCAGACAGGACAAATCCTACGAGCAGTACTTC
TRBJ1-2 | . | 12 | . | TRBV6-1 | CASSELGHGYTF | TGTGCCAGCAGTGAATTGGGCCATGGCTACACCTTC
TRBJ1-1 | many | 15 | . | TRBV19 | CASSIDWRDNTEAFF | TGTGCCAGTAGTATTGATTGGCGGGACAACACTGAAGCTTTCTTT
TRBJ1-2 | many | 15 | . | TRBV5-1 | CASATGERSNYGYTF | TGCGCCAGCGCCACGGGGGAAAGATCTAACTATGGCTACACCTTC
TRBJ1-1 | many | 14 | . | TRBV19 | CASSIDSGATEAFF | TGTGCCAGTAGTATAGACAGCGGAGCCACTGAAGCTTTCTTT
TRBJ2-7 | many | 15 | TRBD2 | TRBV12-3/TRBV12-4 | CASTPERAGGHEQYF | TGTGCCAGCACCCCCGAGCGAGCGGGAGGCCACGAGCAGTACTTC
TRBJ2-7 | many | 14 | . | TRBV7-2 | CASSEGRITYEQYF | TGTGCCAGCAGCGAGGGACGGATTACCTACGAGCAGTACTTC
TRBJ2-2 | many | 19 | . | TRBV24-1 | CATSEGSGRWSSNTGELFF | TGTGCCACCAGTGAGGGGTCTGGCAGGTGGAGCTCGAACACCGGGGAGCTGTTTTTT
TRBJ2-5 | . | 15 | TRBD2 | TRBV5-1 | CASSPAGGLQETQYF | TGCGCCAGCAGTCCAGCGGGGGGGCTCCAAGAGACCCAGTACTTC
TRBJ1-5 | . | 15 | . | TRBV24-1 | CATSDRGGTNQPQHF | TGTGCCACCAGTGACCGGGGTGGGACCAATCAGCCCCAGCATTTT
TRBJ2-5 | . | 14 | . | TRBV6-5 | CASSFTGFQETQYF | TGTGCCAGCAGTTTTACAGGGTTTCAAGAGACCCAGTACTTC
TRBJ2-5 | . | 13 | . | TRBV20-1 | CSARVGVMETQYF | TGCAGTGCTAGAGTCGGCGTTATGGAGACCCAGTACTTC
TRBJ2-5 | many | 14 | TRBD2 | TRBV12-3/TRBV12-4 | CASSPSGRGETQYF | TGTGCCAGCAGCCCTAGCGGGAGGGGAGAGACCCAGTACTTC
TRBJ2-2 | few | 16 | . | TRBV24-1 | CATSDLPAGGTGELFF | TGTGCCACCAGTGATTTACCCGCAGGCGGCACCGGGGAGCTGTTTTTT
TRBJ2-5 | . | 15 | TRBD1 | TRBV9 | CASSEGQVTKETQYF | TGTGCCAGCAGCGAAGGACAGGTAACTAAGGAGACCCAGTACTTC
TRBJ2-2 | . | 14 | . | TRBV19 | CASKGGTDTGELFF | TGTGCCAGTAAGGGCGGGACGGACACCGGGGAGCTGTTTTTT
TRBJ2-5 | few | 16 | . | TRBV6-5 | CASSYIPTGEGETQYF | TGTGCCAGCAGTTATATCCCAACAGGGGAGGGGGAGACCCAGTACTTC
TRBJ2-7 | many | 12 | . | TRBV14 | CASSPEGNEQYF | TGTGCCAGCAGCCCTGAAGGGAACGAGCAGTACTTC
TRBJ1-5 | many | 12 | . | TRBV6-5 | CATRTSGQPQHF | TGTGCCACCAGAACCTCAGGACAGCCCCAGCATTTT
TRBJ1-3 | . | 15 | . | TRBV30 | CAWSVRRSSGNTIYF | TGTGCCTGGAGTGTCAGACGGAGCTCTGGAAACACCATATATTTT
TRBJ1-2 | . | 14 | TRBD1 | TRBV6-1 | CASSTQGTDYGYTF | TGTGCCAGCAGTACCCAAGGGACAGACTATGGCTACACCTTC
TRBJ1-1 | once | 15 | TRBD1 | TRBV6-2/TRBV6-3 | CASSPRDRGVTEAFF | TGTGCCAGCAGTCCGCGGGACAGGGGTGTCACTGAAGCTTTCTTT
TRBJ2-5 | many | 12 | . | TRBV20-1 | CSAKGRGQTQYF | TGCAGTGCCAAAGGGCGGGGCCAGACCCAGTACTTC
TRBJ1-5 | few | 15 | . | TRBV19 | CASSPGTLLNQPQHF | TGTGCCAGTAGCCCCGGGACGCTTTTAAATCAGCCCCAGCATTTT
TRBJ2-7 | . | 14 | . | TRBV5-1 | CASSLAGDYYEQYF | TGCGCCAGCAGCTTGGCCGGAGACTACTACGAGCAGTACTTC
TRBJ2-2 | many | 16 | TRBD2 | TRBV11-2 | CASSLGSGRATGELFF | TGTGCCAGCAGCTTAGGTAGCGGGAGGGCCACCGGGGAGCTGTTTTTT
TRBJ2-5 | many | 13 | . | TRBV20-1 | CSARNGGRETQYF | TGCAGTGCTAGAAACGGGGGCCGGGAGACCCAGTACTTC
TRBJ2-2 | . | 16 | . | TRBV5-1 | CASSPVDRTNTGELFF | TGCGCCAGCAGCCCCGTAGACAGGACCAACACCGGGGAGCTGTTTTTT
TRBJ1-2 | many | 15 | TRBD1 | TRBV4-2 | CASSLRQGSGDGYTF | TGTGCCAGCAGCCTTCGACAGGGGTCTGGTGATGGCTACACCTTC
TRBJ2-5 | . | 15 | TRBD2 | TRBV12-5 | CASGWTSGVQETQYF | TGTGCTAGTGGCTGGACTAGCGGGGTTCAAGAGACCCAGTACTTC
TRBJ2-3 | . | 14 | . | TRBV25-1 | CASSARQGTDTQYF | TGTGCCAGCAGTGCCCGACAGGGCACAGATACGCAGTATTTT
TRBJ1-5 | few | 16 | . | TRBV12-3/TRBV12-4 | CASSFFAGNSNQPQHF | TGTGCCAGCAGTTTTTTTGCTGGGAATAGCAATCAGCCCCAGCATTTT
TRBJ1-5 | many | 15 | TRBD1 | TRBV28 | CASTLRTGGLQPQHF | TGTGCCAGCACCCTCCGAACAGGGGGTCTTCAGCCCCAGCATTTT
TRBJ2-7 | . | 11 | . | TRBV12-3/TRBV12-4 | CASSQDNEQYF | TGTGCCAGCAGTCAGGACAACGAGCAGTACTTC
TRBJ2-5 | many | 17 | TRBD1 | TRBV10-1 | CASSTGTGGPLSETQYF | TGCGCCAGCAGTACCGGGACAGGAGGCCCCCTTTCGGAGACCCAGTACTTC
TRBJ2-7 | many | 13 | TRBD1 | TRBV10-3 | CATHRDRGFEQYF | TGTGCCACTCACCGGGACAGGGGTTTCGAGCAGTACTTC
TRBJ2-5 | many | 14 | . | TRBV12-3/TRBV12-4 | CASGPPGTQETQYF | TGTGCCAGCGGTCCACCCGGAACCCAAGAGACCCAGTACTTC
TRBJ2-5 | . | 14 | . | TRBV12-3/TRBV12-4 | CASSLGQTMKTQYF | TGTGCCAGCAGTTTAGGACAGACAATGAAGACCCAGTACTTC
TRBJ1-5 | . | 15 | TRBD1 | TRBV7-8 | CASSKDRGVVQPQHF | TGTGCCAGCAGCAAGGACAGGGGGGTAGTTCAGCCCCAGCATTTT
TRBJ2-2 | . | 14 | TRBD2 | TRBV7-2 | CASSVRLAYGELFF | TGTGCCAGCAGCGTTAGACTAGCCTACGGGGAGCTGTTTTTT
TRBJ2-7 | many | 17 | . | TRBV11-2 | CASSIKGGSRTTYEQYF | TGTGCCAGCAGCATAAAAGGGGGGTCGCGAACGACCTACGAGCAGTACTTC
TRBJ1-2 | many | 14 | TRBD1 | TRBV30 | CAWSVERTGIGYTF | TGTGCCTGGAGTGTGGAACGGACAGGGATTGGCTACACCTTC
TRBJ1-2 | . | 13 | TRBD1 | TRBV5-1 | CASSRGQGDAYTF | TGCGCCAGCAGCCGCGGACAGGGAGACGCCTACACCTTC